This entry lists 21 T cell receptor beta chains sequenced from one sample in a study of graft-versus-host responses after intestinal transplantation. Generated by immunoSEQ multiplex PCR, the TCRdb table keeps only in-frame clones and is missing some. The table has nearly 100,000 clones, 80% to 95% seen once. Sequenced material: PBMCs, taken 450 to 480 days after intestinal transplant. The receptors come from a human patient who received an intestinal transplant, so some T cells may come from the graft donor.

The chain uses TRBV4-1 and TRBJ2-7; 9 bases align to TRBD1. Per germline, CDR1 MGHRA and CDR2 YSYEKL. The CDR3 is made up of 14 amino acids. The ends lost 2 bases at V and 6 bases at J; junction bases unmatched: 5. The CDR3 nucleotides are TGCGCCAGCAGCCAACCACGGGACAGGGCCGAGCAGTACTTC. Translating gives CASSQPRDRAEQYF.

This clone was counted a single time. The rearrangement links TRBV5-4 to TRBJ1-1; D is undetermined. There are 11 residues in the CDR3. The germline V gene has CDR1 SGHNT and CDR2 YYREEE (reference sequence). V lost 7 bases and J lost 6, with 10 bases in between. The CDR3 sequence is CASSSSAEAFF. CDR3 DNA sequence: TGTGCCAGCTCCAGTTCCGCTGAAGCTTTCTTT.

Of note for this clone: Different DNA sequences within this sample yield the same CDR3. V gene TRBV13 combines with J gene TRBJ2-7, with TRBD1 matching 9 bases. The CDR3 spans 15 residues. The V gene's germline CDR1 is PRHDT and CDR2 FYEKMQ (reference sequence). J lost 2 bases, V lost 0 bases, and 2 bases had no gene match. The CDR3 coding sequence is TGTGCCAGCAGCTTAGGGACAGGGGGTACCTACGAGCAGTACTTC. Amino acid sequence: CASSLGTGGTYEQYF.

This sequence joins TRBV27 and TRBJ1-2; D perhaps matches TRBD1 (6 bases). The germline CDR1 and CDR2 sequences are MNHEY and SMNVEV (reference sequence). The length of the CDR3 is 15 residues. Trimming removed 4 bases at V and 4 bases at J, with 16 bases between. The CDR3 region is CASSSPSGGRYGYTF. CDR3 sequence (DNA): TGTGCCAGCAGTTCCCCCAGCGGGGGCCGCTATGGCTACACCTTC.

The gene calls are TRBV6-1 and TRBJ1-2; D is ambiguous. V lost 3 bases to trimming and J lost 3 bases, with 8 bases between them. CDR1 is MNHNS, CDR2 SASEGT, per germline. This CDR3 has 13 residues. The CDR3 sequence is CASSEGQYYGYTF. The CDR3 DNA follows: TGTGCCAGCAGTGAGGGCCAGTACTATGGCTACACCTTC.

The chain is built from TRBV19 and TRBJ1-1; D ambiguous. Germline lookup yields CDR1 LNHDA and CDR2 SQIVND (reference sequence). Trimming left V 3 bases short and J 6 bases short, with 5 bases between. There are 11 residues in the CDR3. The chain's CDR3 is CASSIRAEAFF. The CDR3 DNA sequence: TGTGCCAGTAGTATTCGGGCTGAAGCTTTCTTT.

The CDR3 region has the DNA TGTGCCAGCAGCTTACGTCAGGGGACTGAAGCTTTCTTT. As protein: CASSLRQGTEAFF. V and J are TRBV11-2 and TRBJ1-1; possibly TRBD1 for D (6 bases). V lost 2 bases, J lost 5 bases, and 9 bases lay in between. Germline lookup yields CDR1 SGHAT and CDR2 FQNNGV. The CDR3 sequence is 13 residues long.

The V and J genes are TRBV19 and TRBJ1-2; TRBD1 aligns across 9 bases. From germline, CDR1 is LNHDA and CDR2 SQIVND (reference sequence). Trimming took 1 base from V and 4 from J; bases not matched to a gene: 7. CDR3 length equals 16 residues. For the CDR3, the DNA is TGTGCCAGTAGTATAGGATGGGGACAGGGCGGCTATGGCTACACCTTC. This codes for CASSIGWGQGGYGYTF.

The chain joins TRBV10-3 to TRBJ2-5; TRBD1 agrees at 7 bases. V was clipped by 10 bases and J by 2 bases; unmatched bases: 4. The CDR3 runs 12 residues. Germline CDR1 and CDR2: ENHRY and SYGVKD. The CDR3 loop reads CATGTAQETQYF. The CDR3 DNA sequence: TGTGCCACCGGGACAGCACAAGAGACCCAGTACTTC.

The chain has TRBV13 and TRBJ1-1; D is uncertain. CDR3 length equals 13 residues. The V and J ends lost 2 bases and 5 bases respectively, with 9 bases between them. Germline-derived CDR1 and CDR2 are PRHDT and FYEKMQ (reference sequence). CDR3 bases: TGTGCCAGCAGCTTATGGGCGGGAACTGAAGCTTTCTTT. It specifies CASSLWAGTEAFF.

V usage is TRBV18 and J usage is TRBJ2-3; D uncertain. The V gene's germline CDR1 is KGHSH and CDR2 LQKENI. V lost 2 bases to trimming and J lost 0 bases, with 9 bases between them. CDR3 size: 15 residues. CDR3 coding DNA: TGTGCCAGCTCACCATCCGGATATAGCACAGATACGCAGTATTTT. Residues: CASSPSGYSTDTQYF.

This chain joins TRBV5-6 and TRBJ1-5; D is ambiguous. Germline V CDR1 and CDR2: SGHDT, YYEEEE. The V gene lost 4 bases and the J gene lost 3 bases, with 11 bases spanning the gap. This CDR3 region has 14 residues. The CDR3 DNA is TGTGCCAGCAGCCTTTTTCAGCTCAATCAGCCCCAGCATTTT. It translates to CASSLFQLNQPQHF. The full variable domain, its missing parts supplied by reference TRBV5-6 and TRBJ1-5, is DAGVTQSPTHLIKTRGQQVTLRCSPKSGHDTVSWYQQALGQGPQFIFQYYEEEERQRGNFPDRFSGHQFPNYSSELNVNALLLGDSALYLCASSLFQLNQPQHFGDGTRLSIL.

This clone was observed once. V and J are TRBV11-2 and TRBJ1-5; D unresolved. The CDR3 is 13 amino acids. V lost 5 bases, J lost 5 bases, and 10 bases lay in between. Germline V CDR1 and CDR2: SGHAT, FQNNGV. The CDR3 reads CASSTLADQPQHF. The DNA of the CDR3 is TGTGCCAGCAGCACCCTAGCCGATCAGCCCCAGCATTTT.

The chain carries TRBV9 and TRBJ2-1, with D hard to call. This CDR3 contains 14 residues. Per the germline V gene, CDR1 is SGDLS and CDR2 is YYNGEE. V was pared by 0 bases and J by 0 bases, with 4 bases between. CDR3 in amino acids: CASSVGISYNEQFF. Written as DNA, the CDR3 is TGTGCCAGCAGCGTAGGAATCTCCTACAATGAGCAGTTCTTC.

The chain combines TRBV6-6 with TRBJ1-6, with TRBD1 as a possible D gene (5 bases). Germline V gene sequence: CDR1 MNHNY, CDR2 SVGAGI (reference sequence). V was cut by 4 bases and J by 13 bases, with 14 bases left in between. This CDR3 contains 13 residues. CDR3 amino acids: CASSLTGVWPLHF. The CDR3 DNA reads as TGTGCCAGCAGTTTGACGGGGGTATGGCCCCTCCACTTT.

The chain is built from TRBV10-3 and TRBJ1-1, with a possible D match to TRBD1 (6 bases). The CDR3 extends over 15 amino acids. V was cut by 6 bases and J by 0 bases, with 14 bases left in between. Germline V CDR1 and CDR2: ENHRY, SYGVKD. The CDR3 bases are TGTGCCATCAGCGGGCGACAGGCCATGAACACTGAAGCTTTCTTT. Protein sequence: CAISGRQAMNTEAFF.

This chain links TRBV11-2 with TRBJ2-1; TRBD2 agrees at 11 bases. V lost 5 bases, J lost 8 bases, and 8 bases stayed unmatched. Germline CDR1 is SGHAT and CDR2 is FQNNGV. The CDR3 contains 15 residues. DNA for the CDR3: TGTGCCAGCAGCCCCCGGACTAGCGGGCGTGATGAGCAGTTCTTC. Its protein is CASSPRTSGRDEQFF.

This chain links TRBV6-1 with TRBJ1-1, with 8 bases identical to TRBD1. CDR3 size: 14 residues. V dropped 6 bases and J dropped 4; count of bases not matched to a gene: 7. Germline loops: CDR1 MNHNS, CDR2 SASEGT. CDR3 residues: CASSLKTGATEAFF. CDR3 DNA: TGTGCCAGCAGCCTGAAGACAGGGGCCACTGAAGCTTTCTTT.

The genes are TRBV9 and TRBJ2-3; possible D gene TRBD2, 6 bases. This CDR3 is built from 17 residues. The V gene's germline CDR1 is SGDLS and CDR2 YYNGEE. Trimming shortened V by 3 bases and J by 0 bases, and 17 bases separated the two germline ends. The DNA for the CDR3 is TGTGCCAGCAGCGGGAGGGCACCAGGCCCTAGCACAGATACGCAGTATTTT. Amino acid sequence: CASSGRAPGPSTDTQYF.

This clone was detected once. The chain couples TRBV4-2 to TRBJ2-4; TRBD1 agrees at 8 bases. CDR3 length: 14 residues. V was clipped by 1 base and J by 7 bases; unmatched bases: 3. Looked up from germline, CDR1 is LGHNA and CDR2 is YNFKEQ. The CDR3 nucleotides are TGTGCCAGCAGCCAAGTCCAGGGGGCGAACATTCAGTACTTC. Its protein product is CASSQVQGANIQYF.

This chain uses TRBV25-1 with TRBJ2-7, with TRBD1 matching 7 bases. This CDR3 is 16 amino acids long. The V gene end was trimmed by 0 bases and the J gene end by 0 bases; junction bases not matched to a gene: 5. Germline lookup yields CDR1 MGHDK and CDR2 SYGVNS. CDR3 region: CASSEYGWTGSYEQYF. CDR3 DNA: TGTGCCAGCAGTGAATATGGATGGACAGGCTCCTACGAGCAGTACTTC.